These 5 T cell receptor beta chains were sequenced from one sample in a study of radiotherapy plus CTLA-4 blockade in lung cancer. Profiling relied on immunoSEQ multiplex PCR, and the TCRdb table lists in-frame clones only, not all of them. Of around 80,000 clones in the sample, roughly 74% were seen once. The sequenced sample was peripheral blood, obtained from a patient treated with radiotherapy plus ipilimumab. These receptors all come from a human donor with non-small cell lung cancer whose response to radiotherapy plus ipilimumab could not be evaluated.

The CDR3 bases are TGTGCCAGCAGCCCCTGGGCGGGGGGATCGGAGACCCAGTACTTC. This translates into CASSPWAGGSETQYF. The rearrangement uses TRBV7-3 and TRBJ2-5; 8 nucleotides line up with TRBD2. CDR1 SGHTA and CDR2 FQGTGA come from the germline V gene. This CDR3 is 15 amino acids long. V dropped 5 bases and J dropped 5; count of bases not matched to a gene: 10. The variable domain in full, completed from reference TRBV7-3 and TRBJ2-5, reads GAGVSQTPSNKVTEKGKYVELRCDPISGHTALYWYRQSLGQGPEFLIYFQGTGAADDSGLPNDRFFAVRPEGSVSTLKIQRTERGDSAVYLCASSPWAGGSETQYFGPGTRLLVL.

The V and J genes are TRBV6-4 and TRBJ2-7, with TRBD2 matching over 14 bases. Trimming removed 0 bases from V and 4 bases from J; junction bases left unmatched: 2. The germline CDR1 and CDR2 sequences are MRHNA and SNTAGT. The CDR3 is made up of 16 amino acids. In DNA, the CDR3 is TGTGCCAGCAGTGACTCCGGACTAGCGGGAGGTTACGAGCAGTACTTC. Amino acid sequence: CASSDSGLAGGYEQYF.

The gene calls are TRBV19 and TRBJ2-2; 7 bases agree with TRBD1. V gave up 6 bases and J gave up 3 bases; unmatched junction bases: 7. The CDR3 length is 15 residues. Germline V gives CDR1 LNHDA, CDR2 SQIVND (reference sequence). The CDR3 DNA sequence: TGTGCCAGTAGCGACAGGGTATCGGACACCGGGGAGCTGTTTTTT. Its translation: CASSDRVSDTGELFF.

The gene calls are TRBV5-1 and TRBJ2-1; the match to TRBD1 covers 8 bases. This CDR3 is 15 amino acids long. Trimming cost V 2 bases and J 4 bases; bases outside gene matches: 5. Germline V gives CDR1 SGHRS, CDR2 YFSETQ. The CDR3 DNA is TGCGCCAGCAGCTTACAGGGGGTTTTGTACAATGAGCAGTTCTTC. It codes for CASSLQGVLYNEQFF.

The rearrangement links TRBV28 to TRBJ2-2, with D perhaps matching TRBD2 (7 bases). Looked up from germline, CDR1 is MDHEN and CDR2 is SYDVKM. The CDR3 sequence is 16 residues long. V was trimmed by 6 bases and J by 5 bases, leaving 19 bases between them. CDR3 sequence (DNA): TGTGCCAGCAGCTCAACAGGGAGGGGAGAGACCGGGGAGCTGTTTTTT. This codes for CASSSTGRGETGELFF. Based on the CDR3 plus reference TRBV28 and TRBJ2-2, the full variable domain is DVKVTQSSRYLVKRTGEKVFLECVQDMDHENMFWYRQDPGLGLRLIYFSYDVKMKEKGDIPEGYSVSREKKERFSLILESASTNQTSMYLCASSSTGRGETGELFFGEGSRLTVL.